This T cell receptor beta chain was documented in a study of T cell changes during pregnancy in multiple sclerosis. Generated by immunoSEQ multiplex PCR, the TCRdb table keeps only in-frame clones and is missing some. Of roughly 88,000 clones listed, about 92% are singletons. V gave up 4 bases and J gave up 1 base, with 14 bases separating them. Per germline, CDR1 MGHRA and CDR2 YSYEKL. The CDR3 length is 16 residues. The chain is built from TRBV4-1 and TRBJ2-4; TRBD2 might be the D (5 bases). Sample: peripheral blood, taken in the first trimester of pregnancy. This clonotype originated in a female donor with multiple sclerosis, enrolled in a pregnancy study. The CDR3, as DNA: TGCGCCAGCAGCCCGGTGGGAGTTGGCGCCAAAAACATTCAGTACTTC. Encoded protein: CASSPVGVGAKNIQYF.